The 15 T cell receptor beta chains below come from one sample, sequenced in a study of cytomegalovirus exposure and HLA in healthy donors. Assay used: immunoSEQ multiplex PCR; TCRdb lists only in-frame clones, some missing. This table holds 250,000 or so clones, about 90% found once. Sequenced sample: PBMCs. The receptors shown here come from a young man in good health and CMV-seropositive.

In regard to this clone: This CDR3 is also generated by other DNA sequences in the sample. CDR3 nucleotides: TGTGCCAGCAGCTTAGGTGTATACGAGCAGTACTTC. It translates to CASSLGVYEQYF. This chain uses TRBV7-9 with TRBJ2-7; D call uncertain. The CDR3 contains 12 residues. Trimming left V 1 base short and J 4 bases short, with 5 bases between. CDR1 is SEHNR, CDR2 FQNEAQ, per germline (reference sequence).

The V and J genes are TRBV6-5 and TRBJ2-1; 8 bases align to TRBD2. CDR1 is MNHEY, CDR2 SVGAGI, per germline. This CDR3 is built from 13 residues. V trimming: 0 bases; J trimming: 10 bases; junction bases outside the gene matches: 2. DNA for the CDR3: TGTGCCAGCAGTTACTCCGGGACTAGGGAGCAGTTCTTC. Translating it yields CASSYSGTREQFF.

The rearrangement links TRBV30 to TRBJ2-7; D not resolved. V lost 0 bases to trimming and J lost 6 bases, with 9 bases between them. This CDR3 comprises 12 residues. The V gene's germline CDR1 is GTSNPN and CDR2 SVGIG (reference sequence). CDR3 sequence (DNA): TGTGCCTGGAGTGTAAGAGAGGCCGAGCAGTACTTC. This sequence encodes CAWSVREAEQYF.

The V call is TRBV15, the J call TRBJ2-7; D is ambiguous. Germline V gene lookup returns CDR1 LNHNV and CDR2 YYDKDF (reference sequence). V was cut by 0 bases and J by 2 bases, with 14 bases left in between. The CDR3 is 16 residues long. The CDR3 region is CATSRDLTSNTYEQYF. CDR3 coding DNA: TGTGCCACCAGCAGAGACCTCACAAGTAACACCTACGAGCAGTACTTC. The entire variable domain, with the rest obtained from reference TRBV15 and TRBJ2-7, is as follows: DAMVIQNPRYQVTQFGKPVTLSCSQTLNHNVMYWYQQKSSQAPKLLFHYYDKDFNNEADTPDNFQSRRPNTSFCFLDIRSPGLGDTAMYLCATSRDLTSNTYEQYFGPGTRLTVT.

The genes are TRBV25-1 and TRBJ2-3; 7 bases are shared with TRBD2. This CDR3 comprises 15 residues. V was clipped by 2 bases and J by 3 bases; unmatched bases: 5. Germline loops: CDR1 MGHDK, CDR2 SYGVNS. The CDR3 sequence is CASSEGGSGTDTQYF. The CDR3 bases are TGTGCCAGCAGTGAAGGCGGGAGTGGTACAGATACGCAGTATTTT.

The chain uses TRBV5-6 and TRBJ1-1; 8 bases map to TRBD1. V was clipped by 7 bases and J by 3 bases; unmatched bases: 17. Germline CDR1 reads SGHDT; CDR2 reads YYEEEE. The CDR3 length is 17 residues. CDR3 residues: CASCYKQGVQMYTEAFF. CDR3 sequence (DNA): TGTGCCAGCTGCTACAAACAGGGGGTGCAGATGTACACTGAAGCTTTCTTT.

The chain carries TRBV18 and TRBJ2-7; 9 bases align to TRBD1. This CDR3 region has 12 residues. Germline V gives CDR1 KGHSH, CDR2 LQKENI. Trimming cost V 4 bases and J 5 bases; bases outside gene matches: 0. As DNA, the CDR3 is TGTGCCAGCTCACGGACAGGGGACGAGCAGTACTTC. This encodes CASSRTGDEQYF.

The gene calls are TRBV27 and TRBJ2-7; D remains ambiguous. In germline, CDR1 is MNHEY, CDR2 SMNVEV (reference sequence). The ends were cut back, 1 base at V and 4 bases at J, with 11 bases in the middle. CDR3 length: 14 residues. The CDR3 region is CASSLFPTGYEQYF. CDR3 nucleotides: TGTGCCAGCAGTTTATTCCCCACTGGATACGAGCAGTACTTC.

The rearrangement links TRBV6-5 to TRBJ2-3; D is perhaps TRBD1 or TRBD2 (5 bases each). Germline V gene data show CDR1 as MNHEY and CDR2 as SVGAGI. The CDR3 is made up of 12 amino acids. Trimming removed 11 bases from V and 7 bases from J, with 16 bases in between. Here the CDR3 reads CARRDPGHTQYF. The CDR3 bases are TGTGCCCGACGGGACCCCGGGCATACGCAGTATTTT.

The genes are TRBV5-4 and TRBJ2-7, with 8 bases lining up with TRBD1. The V segment lost 3 bases and the J segment 3 bases; nucleotides outside the gene matches: 2. The CDR3 contains 13 residues. Germline loops: CDR1 SGHNT, CDR2 YYREEE (reference sequence). This CDR3 is CASSSDRDYEQYF. CDR3 nucleotides: TGTGCCAGCAGCTCGGACAGGGACTACGAGCAGTACTTC.

The CDR3 DNA reads TGTGCCAGCGGACGGACAAACCAAGAGACCCAGTACTTC. It translates to CASGRTNQETQYF. This chain connects TRBV2 to TRBJ2-5, with D perhaps TRBD1 (5 bases). Germline CDR1 SNHLY, CDR2 FYNNEI. This CDR3 is built from 13 residues. The germline V and J ends were trimmed by 8 bases and 0 bases, with 10 bases remaining between them.

The chain has TRBV9 and TRBJ1-1; 9 bases line up with TRBD1. Germline CDR1 is SGDLS and CDR2 is YYNGEE. With V trimmed by 6 bases and J by 5 bases, 5 bases remained unmatched. This CDR3 comprises 13 residues. CDR3 residues: CASKPGQGTEAFF. The DNA of the CDR3 is TGTGCCAGCAAGCCGGGACAGGGAACTGAAGCTTTCTTT.

The chain combines TRBV5-1 with TRBJ2-7; D may be TRBD1 (5 bases). With 0 bases removed from V and 6 bases from J, the gap between germline ends came to 7 bases. Germline V CDR1 and CDR2: SGHRS, YFSETQ. The CDR3 contains 12 residues. Here the CDR3 reads CASSLGGAEQYF. The CDR3 region has the DNA TGCGCCAGCAGCTTGGGTGGGGCCGAGCAGTACTTC.

This clone came up once. The genes are TRBV6-1 and TRBJ2-3; the match to TRBD2 covers 7 bases. Germline V gene lookup returns CDR1 MNHNS and CDR2 SASEGT. This CDR3 has 12 amino acids. With 5 bases clipped from V and 9 bases from J, the junction kept 5 bases outside the gene matches. CDR3 sequence (DNA): TGTGCCAGCAGTTCACTCGGGAGGACGCAGTATTTT. It is translated as CASSSLGRTQYF.

The chain recombines TRBV7-2 with TRBJ2-3, with 8 bases lining up with TRBD1. CDR1 is SGHTA, CDR2 FQGNSA, per germline. This CDR3 contains 16 residues. The trim removed 0 bases at V and 7 bases at J, leaving 9 bases unmatched. CDR3 in amino acids: CASSLARDRYRNTQYF. In DNA, the CDR3 is TGTGCCAGCAGCTTAGCGCGGGACAGGTATCGTAATACGCAGTATTTT.